Following are 21 T cell receptor beta chains from one sample sequenced in a study of a mutant IDH1 vaccine in newly diagnosed glioma. These receptors lack a known antigen. This sample's time point: week 47, end of study. Alongside topical imiquimod, each dose of vaccine comprised 300 ug of mutant IDH1 20-mer peptide. Profiled with immunoSEQ multiplex PCR; TCRdb holds only in-frame clones, not every one. This table holds some 87,000 clones, approximately 80% found once. Sample: PBMCs, taken from a glioma patient whose treatment included an IDH1 peptide vaccine. The receptors derive from a man aged 40-55 years with glioma.

The chain employs TRBV5-4 and TRBJ2-1, with 7 bases matching TRBD2. With V trimmed by 5 bases and J by 4 bases, 12 bases remained unmatched. Germline V gene sequence: CDR1 SGHNT, CDR2 YYREEE (reference sequence). This CDR3 is 16 amino acids long. The CDR3 region is CASRPTLADLYNEQFF. DNA of the CDR3: TGTGCCAGCAGACCTACTCTAGCGGATTTGTACAATGAGCAGTTCTTC.

V and J are TRBV11-2 and TRBJ2-3; D possibly corresponds to TRBD1 (5 bases). V was shortened by 5 bases and J by 3 bases, with 18 bases between the two germline ends. Germline assignment: CDR1 SGHAT and CDR2 FQNNGV. The CDR3 length is 16 residues. The CDR3 protein is CASSRNMQGWTDTQYF. CDR3 coding DNA: TGTGCCAGCAGCCGTAACATGCAGGGTTGGACAGATACGCAGTATTTT.

The chain employs TRBV13 and TRBJ2-5, with TRBD1 matching 10 bases. Gene TRBJ2-7 matches the end of the DNA better, so the J call may be wrong. CDR1 is PRHDT and CDR2 is FYEKMQ in the germline V gene (reference sequence). The CDR3 runs to 16 residues. The CDR3 region is CASSSRRTGGNYEQYF. The DNA of the CDR3 is TGTGCCAGCAGCTCCCGTAGGACAGGGGGTAACTACGAGCAGTACTTC.

The chain employs TRBV27 and TRBJ1-4; D might be TRBD1 (5 bases). Germline values: CDR1 MNHEY, CDR2 SMNVEV (reference sequence). The CDR3 consists of 13 residues. V lost 8 bases to trimming and J lost 9 bases, with 16 bases between them. CDR3 region: CASSGTGSQKLFF. Here the CDR3 DNA reads TGTGCCAGCTCAGGGACGGGGAGTCAAAAACTGTTTTTT.

In DNA form, the CDR3 reads TGTGCCAGCAGCTTTCGAGGGGCTCTATACACCGGGGAGCTGTTTTTT. Translating it yields CASSFRGALYTGELFF. J is TRBJ2-2 and V is TRBV5-6; D is perhaps TRBD1 or TRBD2 (5 bases each). The V end lost 2 bases, the J end lost 3 bases, and 14 bases lay between the germline ends. Germline CDR1 SGHDT, CDR2 YYEEEE. The CDR3 is 16 amino acids. Combining the CDR3 with reference TRBV5-6 and TRBJ2-2 gives the whole variable domain DAGVTQSPTHLIKTRGQQVTLRCSPKSGHDTVSWYQQALGQGPQFIFQYYEEEERQRGNFPDRFSGHQFPNYSSELNVNALLLGDSALYLCASSFRGALYTGELFFGEGSRLTVL.

The V and J genes are TRBV5-8 and TRBJ1-2, with 9 bases that match TRBD1. CDR1 is SGHTS and CDR2 is YDEGEE in the germline V gene. The CDR3 loop spans 14 amino acids. The ends lost 4 bases at V and 4 bases at J; junction bases unmatched: 5. The CDR3 DNA reads as TGTGCCAGCAGCAAGGGACAGGGCGGCTATGGCTACACCTTC. Its protein product is CASSKGQGGYGYTF.

The chain joins TRBV29-1 to TRBJ1-3; TRBD1 matches 8 bases. Germline V gene sequence: CDR1 SQVTM, CDR2 ANQGSEA. V was clipped by 5 bases and J by 0 bases; unmatched bases: 6. This CDR3 has 15 amino acids. CDR3 in DNA: TGCAGCGTTTCGGACAGGGAGAGCTCTGGAAACACCATATATTTT. This gives the protein CSVSDRESSGNTIYF.

The rearrangement uses TRBV21-1 and TRBJ2-7; TRBD1 is the table's D call and was not checked against the DNA. TRBV21-1 is a pseudogene segment. The CDR3 runs to 16 residues. The CDR3 DNA follows: TGTGCCAGCAGCAAAGACAAGCGACAGGGCGCCTACGAGCAGTACTTC. Translated: CASSKDKRQGAYEQYF.

The chain uses TRBV19 and TRBJ1-6; TRBD1 agrees at 10 bases. Germline CDR1 and CDR2: LNHDA and SQIVND (reference sequence). The CDR3 contains 17 residues. The junction had 8 bases not matched to a gene; V was cut back by 2 bases and J by 7 bases. The CDR3: CASSISLMGQGNSPLHF. The CDR3 region has the DNA TGTGCCAGTAGTATAAGTCTGATGGGACAGGGGAATTCACCCCTCCACTTT. The entire variable domain, with the rest obtained from reference TRBV19 and TRBJ1-6, is as follows: DGGITQSPKYLFRKEGQNVTLSCEQNLNHDAMYWYRQDPGQGLRLIYYSQIVNDFQKGDIAEGYSVSREKKESFPLTVTSAQKNPTAFYLCASSISLMGQGNSPLHFGNGTRLTVT.

The chain carries TRBV18 and TRBJ2-6; TRBD1 agrees at 9 bases. The CDR3 consists of 17 residues. Trimming took 6 bases from V and 2 from J; bases not matched to a gene: 8. CDR1 is KGHSH, CDR2 LQKENI, per germline. CDR3 coding DNA: TGTGCCAGCTCCGGGACAGGGTTGAAGACTGGGGCCAACGTCCTGACTTTC. Residues: CASSGTGLKTGANVLTF.

In this sample, this clone turned up a few times. The rearrangement joins TRBV25-1 to TRBJ1-1; 9 bases match TRBD1. The junction had 7 bases not matched to a gene; V was cut back by 5 bases and J by 6 bases. Germline CDR1 reads MGHDK; CDR2 reads SYGVNS. CDR3 length: 14 amino acids. This CDR3 is CASSPQGAVAEAFF. CDR3 nucleotides: TGTGCCAGCAGTCCACAGGGGGCTGTCGCTGAAGCTTTCTTT. The complete variable domain, with remaining parts taken from reference TRBV25-1 and TRBJ1-1, reads EADIYQTPRYLVIGTGKKITLECSQTMGHDKMYWYQQDPGMELHLIHYSYGVNSTEKGDLSSESTVSRIRTEHFPLTLESARPSHTSQYLCASSPQGAVAEAFFGQGTRLTVV.

The count of this clone is one. The V gene is TRBV4-3, the J gene TRBJ2-1, with TRBD2 identical over 8 bases. The J segment lost 13 bases and the V segment lost 1 base, leaving 9 bases of the junction unmatched. The CDR3 runs 14 residues. Germline CDR1 is LGHNA and CDR2 is YSLEER. The CDR3 here is CASSQGTGTREQFF. The CDR3 DNA sequence: TGCGCCAGCAGCCAAGGTACCGGGACTAGAGAACAGTTCTTC.

The V and J genes are TRBV18 and TRBJ1-4; unclear D gene. Trimming took off 2 bases at V and 0 bases at J, with 13 bases between the two ends. The CDR3 is 17 residues long. CDR1 is KGHSH and CDR2 is LQKENI in the germline V gene. CDR3 sequence: CASSPLARGPTNEKLFF. Written as DNA, the CDR3 is TGTGCCAGCTCACCATTGGCTCGAGGCCCAACTAATGAAAAACTGTTTTTT.

V usage is TRBV18 and J usage is TRBJ1-2; D remains ambiguous. In germline, CDR1 is KGHSH, CDR2 LQKENI. The CDR3 spans 14 residues. V was cut by 1 base and J by 5 bases, with 11 bases left in between. CDR3 amino acids: CASSPQGSWYGYTF. The CDR3 DNA sequence: TGTGCCAGCTCACCACAGGGATCGTGGTATGGCTACACCTTC. The full variable domain, with the rest looked up from reference TRBV18 and TRBJ1-2, is NAGVMQNPRHLVRRRGQEARLRCSPMKGHSHVYWYRQLPEEGLKFMVYLQKENIIDESGMPKERFSAEFPKEGPSILRIQQVVRGDSAAYFCASSPQGSWYGYTFGSGTRLTVV.

This chain links TRBV9 with TRBJ2-7, with TRBD2 identical over 10 bases. J gave up 7 bases and V 1 base, and 5 bases lay outside the gene matches. The length of the CDR3 is 14 residues. Germline lookup yields CDR1 SGDLS and CDR2 YYNGEE. This chain's CDR3 is CASSVTGLAAEQYF. The CDR3 nucleotides read TGTGCCAGCAGCGTAACTGGACTAGCGGCGGAGCAGTACTTC.

The chain combines TRBV4-3 with TRBJ1-4, with D possibly being TRBD1 (6 bases). The CDR3 consists of 18 residues. Germline V gene lookup returns CDR1 LGHNA and CDR2 YSLEER. Deletions cut 0 bases from V and 4 bases from J, with 18 bases between. CDR3 bases: TGCGCCAGCAGCCAAGATTTCGGAGGGGGTCGGGGTAATGAAAAACTGTTTTTT. This encodes CASSQDFGGGRGNEKLFF.

The chain joins TRBV4-2 to TRBJ2-1, with D tentatively TRBD1 or TRBD2 (5 bases each). Germline CDR1 and CDR2: LGHNA and YNFKEQ. This CDR3 comprises 13 residues. V was trimmed by 4 bases and J by 12 bases, leaving 16 bases between them. The CDR3 nucleotides read TGTGCCAGCAGCCTCAGCCCCCGTGGGGGGCAGTTCTTC. It specifies CASSLSPRGGQFF.

The rearrangement uses TRBV5-1 and TRBJ2-5, with D tentatively TRBD1 or TRBD2 (5 bases each). Per germline, CDR1 SGHRS and CDR2 YFSETQ. This CDR3 region has 14 residues. Trimming cost V 0 bases and J 2 bases, with 8 bases left between them. The CDR3 DNA reads TGCGCCAGCAGCTTGGGGGGCGGGCAAGAGACCCAGTACTTC. It is translated as CASSLGGGQETQYF.

The chain has TRBV7-2 and TRBJ1-5; the D is unclear. V lost 2 bases and J lost 0, with 8 bases in between. This CDR3 contains 15 residues. Germline CDR1 SGHTA, CDR2 FQGNSA. The CDR3 DNA sequence: TGTGCCAGCAGCTTAACAGTTTATAGCAATCAGCCCCAGCATTTT. Encoded protein: CASSLTVYSNQPQHF.

This sequence joins TRBV19 and TRBJ2-7, with 10 bases matching TRBD1. There are 15 residues in the CDR3. Per germline, CDR1 LNHDA and CDR2 SQIVND (reference sequence). J was trimmed by 1 base and V by 7 bases; bases with no gene match: 7. CDR3 in DNA: TGTGCCAGTACCGACCGGGACAGGGGATCCTACGAGCAGTACTTC. Translated: CASTDRDRGSYEQYF.

This clone was seen just once. The chain combines TRBV19 with TRBJ2-6, with D possibly TRBD1 on 6 matching bases. Trimming took off 5 bases at V and 2 bases at J, with 10 bases between the two ends. This CDR3 is 15 amino acids long. Germline-derived CDR1 and CDR2 are LNHDA and SQIVND (reference sequence). CDR3 residues: CASSHRAAGANVLTF. In DNA, the CDR3 is TGTGCCAGTAGTCACAGGGCTGCTGGGGCCAACGTCCTGACTTTC.